Listed below are T cell receptor beta chains from one sample, sequenced in a study of CXCR3-negative and CXCR3-positive naive CD8 T cells. TCRdb reanalyzed the 5' RACE reads, giving one entry per CDR3 protein sequence and no DNA. The table for this sample gives some 39,000 distinct CDR3 sequences. The specimen was naive CXCR3- CD8+ T cells from blood. Receptor source: a human donor in good health. Some clones in this sample may be carry-over from other donors' samples. Each CDR3 is given with its conserved first and last residue. Fields, in order: clone size, V gene, J gene, CDR3 protein. Clone size is not always given. Where it is, it says once, few, many or a class for expanded clones.

.,TRBV6-5,TRBJ1-1,CASSFQGAGTEAFF
.,TRBV4-3,TRBJ2-1,CASTPGEEGWDEQFF
.,TRBV2,TRBJ1-1,CASRHDRDGPTPEAFF
medium-sized,TRBV5-1,TRBJ2-7,CASSLGAYEQYF
.,TRBV7-2,TRBJ1-4,CASSLVGGINEKLFF
.,TRBV6-5,TRBJ1-2,CASSSGLYGYTF
.,TRBV29-1,TRBJ2-2,CSVEARERGELFF
.,TRBV29-1,TRBJ1-4,CSVEERDGETNEKLFF
.,TRBV7-8,TRBJ2-7,CASSSRAVEEQYF
medium-sized,TRBV29-1,TRBJ1-5,CSVDPGTGDQPQHF
.,TRBV7-9,TRBJ2-7,CASSHRGSYEQYF
.,TRBV29-1,TRBJ2-1,CSVEEGDRVGYNEQFF
.,TRBV29-1,TRBJ2-2,CSVEVGTGELFF
.,TRBV10-3,TRBJ2-7,CASGDRVVEQYF
.,TRBV14,TRBJ1-2,CASSQDYFTGNYGYTF
.,TRBV5-1,TRBJ2-7,CASSWTGYEQYF
.,TRBV7-2,TRBJ2-7,CASSYGEAETRALEQYF
.,TRBV7-2,TRBJ2-7,CASSSVWYEQYF
.,TRBV3-1,TRBJ1-1,CASSRTGMGIGTEAFF
.,TRBV5-5,TRBJ2-7,CASSWARDSYYEQYF
.,TRBV6-6,TRBJ2-7,CASSPRDPTYEQYF
.,TRBV15,TRBJ2-3,CATSRPPGLAGPTDTQYF
.,TRBV7-3,TRBJ1-1,CASSPGTRGDEAFF
.,TRBV5-4,TRBJ2-5,CASSFDPTSGSSETQYF
.,TRBV7-9,TRBJ2-2,CASSLVGTAGELFF
.,TRBV20-1,TRBJ2-3,CSVAKAGWQDTQYF
.,TRBV7-9,TRBJ1-4,CASNFAPRGLTNEKLFF
.,TRBV11-2,TRBJ1-1,CASSPGQRGLSTEAFF
.,TRBV19,TRBJ1-1,CASSILQPNTEAFF
.,TRBV5-1,TRBJ2-7,CASSVDSTTYEQYF
.,TRBV7-9,TRBJ2-7,CASSRTDSSYEQYF
.,TRBV29-1,TRBJ2-7,CSAARQGSGAGVYEQYF
.,TRBV6-1,TRBJ2-2,CASSEHLAGARVELFF
.,TRBV20-1,TRBJ2-2,CSARDWSGANTGELFF
.,TRBV25-1,TRBJ1-1,CASSEYQGVNEAFF
.,TRBV3-1,TRBJ2-1,CASSPSGAINEQFF
.,TRBV29-1,TRBJ2-1,CSVEDRQGVVNEQFF
.,TRBV20-1,TRBJ2-3,CSVPNRVTDTQYF
.,TRBV7-8,TRBJ2-1,CASSLRWNSRDEASYNEQFF
.,TRBV7-3,TRBJ1-5,CASSLTGQSNQPQHF
.,TRBV6-6,TRBJ2-7,CASSPGRQALSPYEQYF
.,TRBV4-3,TRBJ2-3,CASSTSTDTQYF
.,TRBV2,TRBJ2-7,CASSETGTTYEQYF
.,TRBV5-5,TRBJ2-1,CASSLAPPSSYNEQFF
.,TRBV7-9,TRBJ1-5,CASSRLGDSDSNQPQHF
.,TRBV29-1,TRBJ1-2,CSVEDLEGWDYGYTF
.,TRBV27,TRBJ2-5,CASKGQEQETQYF
.,TRBV2,TRBJ2-1,CASTSDRGPYNEQFF
.,TRBV3-1,TRBJ1-3,CASSQEPQGSNTIYF
.,TRBV20-1,TRBJ2-2,CSATPGQKNTGELFF
.,TRBV12-3/TRBV12-4,TRBJ2-3,CAISPGIAGSRDTQYF
.,TRBV29-1,TRBJ2-5,CSAALETLSEETQYF
.,TRBV7-9,TRBJ2-7,CASSSGLAALSYEQYF
.,TRBV7-2,TRBJ2-5,CASSLVPPETQYF
.,TRBV7-6,TRBJ2-5,CASSYEFRTGGNSYGETQYF
medium-sized,TRBV29-1,TRBJ1-2,CSVSDREEAGYTF
.,TRBV11-2,TRBJ2-5,CASSLAVRDYSYF
.,TRBV7-2,TRBJ2-7,CASSQKGLEQYF
.,TRBV20-1,TRBJ2-7,CSAREGQLSSYEQYF